The 28 T cell receptor beta chains below were found in one sample sequenced in a study of T cell responses to AZD1222 COVID-19 vaccine. Libraries were prepared by immunoSEQ multiplex PCR; TCRdb keeps only in-frame clonotypes and omits some of them. The table records 85,000 to 100,000 clones, 91% of them present only once. The source material was peripheral blood, sampled 28 days after the second AZD1222 dose. These receptors originate from an adult who received the AZD1222 COVID-19 vaccine.

The V gene is TRBV7-9, the J gene TRBJ2-7; no reliable D call. The germline V gene has CDR1 SEHNR and CDR2 FQNEAQ (reference sequence). Trimming took off 4 bases at V and 0 bases at J, with 13 bases between the two ends. The CDR3 extends over 15 amino acids. CDR3 sequence: CASSSGPRSSYEQYF. The CDR3 nucleotides are TGTGCCAGCAGCTCCGGCCCCCGGAGCTCCTACGAGCAGTACTTC.

V is TRBV5-1 and J is TRBJ2-1; 12 nucleotides match TRBD2. V lost 7 bases and J lost 8; bases outside the gene matches: 16. The CDR3 totals 17 residues. Germline V gene sequence: CDR1 SGHRS, CDR2 YFSETQ. The DNA for the CDR3 is TGCGCCAGCGACCACGGAGGTCGGACTAGCGGGACCTATGAGCAGTTCTTC. Translated, it gives CASDHGGRTSGTYEQFF. Supplemented by reference TRBV5-1 and TRBJ2-1, the full variable domain reads KAGVTQTPRYLIKTRGQQVTLSCSPISGHRSVSWYQQTPGQGLQFLFEYFSETQRNKGNFPGRFSGRQFSNSRSEMNVSTLELGDSALYLCASDHGGRTSGTYEQFFGPGTRLTVL.

The V and J genes are TRBV5-4 and TRBJ2-3; 12 bases line up with TRBD2. Germline V lookup: CDR1 SGHNT, CDR2 YYREEE (reference sequence). J was trimmed by 1 base and V by 5 bases; bases with no gene match: 11. This CDR3 has 18 residues. Here the CDR3 reads CASSPTSGGGRRTDTQYF. Written as DNA, the CDR3 is TGTGCCAGCAGTCCGACTAGCGGGGGAGGTAGGCGCACAGATACGCAGTATTTT.

This clone has only one observation. This sequence joins TRBV6-6 and TRBJ2-5; 9 bases fit TRBD1. The germline V gene has CDR1 MNHNY and CDR2 SVGAGI (reference sequence). V gave up 6 bases and J gave up 2 bases; unmatched junction bases: 4. This CDR3 comprises 14 residues. The CDR3 DNA sequence: TGTGCCAGCAGCCGGGACAGGGTACAAGAGACCCAGTACTTC. Translation gives CASSRDRVQETQYF.

The genes are TRBV9 and TRBJ2-5; no reliable D call. This CDR3 is 15 amino acids long. Germline CDR1 SGDLS, CDR2 YYNGEE. Trimming took off 0 bases at V and 1 base at J, with 10 bases between the two ends. The DNA for the CDR3 is TGTGCCAGCAGCGTAGCTAACGGGCTCCAAGAGACCCAGTACTTC. As protein: CASSVANGLQETQYF.

V usage is TRBV5-4 and J usage is TRBJ2-4; D is perhaps TRBD2 (5 bases). CDR3 size: 14 residues. The germline V gene has CDR1 SGHNT and CDR2 YYREEE (reference sequence). V lost 4 bases to trimming and J lost 7 bases, with 15 bases between them. CDR3 residues: CASSTDTGGNIQYF. In nucleotides, the CDR3 is TGTGCCAGCAGCACTGACACGGGCGGGAACATTCAGTACTTC.

The chain combines TRBV27 with TRBJ1-2, with 9 bases that match TRBD1. Unmatched junction bases numbered 8, after V lost 5 bases and J lost 4 bases. Germline lookup yields CDR1 MNHEY and CDR2 SMNVEV (reference sequence). The CDR3 is made up of 15 amino acids. The CDR3 loop is CASSLYRGRGYGYTF. CDR3 nucleotides: TGTGCCAGCAGTCTGTACAGGGGGCGGGGCTATGGCTACACCTTC.

The chain uses TRBV19 and TRBJ2-7; TRBD1 might be the D (5 bases). The CDR3 is 13 amino acids. The V gene's germline CDR1 is LNHDA and CDR2 SQIVND (reference sequence). Trimming pared 8 bases from V and 0 bases from J, leaving 11 bases between. The CDR3 loop is CASSREISYEQYF. The CDR3 DNA sequence: TGTGCCAGTTCCAGGGAAATCTCCTACGAGCAGTACTTC. Full variable domain (outside the CDR3, taken from reference TRBV19 and TRBJ2-7): DGGITQSPKYLFRKEGQNVTLSCEQNLNHDAMYWYRQDPGQGLRLIYYSQIVNDFQKGDIAEGYSVSREKKESFPLTVTSAQKNPTAFYLCASSREISYEQYFGPGTRLTVT.

The genes are TRBV19 and TRBJ1-5, with TRBD1 matching 10 bases. CDR3 size: 16 residues. After removal of 6 bases from V and 3 bases from J, the junction contained 8 bases not matched to a gene. CDR1 and CDR2 from the germline V gene are LNHDA and SQIVND (reference sequence). DNA of the CDR3: TGTGCCAGTAGGCCGGGACAGGGGCATCCCAATCAGCCCCAGCATTTT. Translated: CASRPGQGHPNQPQHF.

J is TRBJ1-2 and V is TRBV24-1, with no clear D. There are 13 residues in the CDR3. The germline CDR1 and CDR2 sequences are KGHDR and SFDVKD. V was trimmed by 5 bases and J by 3 bases, leaving 9 bases between them. The CDR3 spells CATSAGKDYGYTF. CDR3 DNA: TGTGCCACCAGTGCGGGTAAGGACTATGGCTACACCTTC.

The CDR3 here is CASSSPGGVGETQYF. CDR3 bases: TGTGCCAGCAGCTCGCCGGGCGGGGTGGGAGAGACCCAGTACTTC. The chain uses TRBV7-9 and TRBJ2-5, with D perhaps matching TRBD2 (6 bases). Looked up from germline, CDR1 is SEHNR and CDR2 is FQNEAQ (reference sequence). V was shortened by 4 bases and J by 4 bases, with 16 bases between the two germline ends. The CDR3 spans 15 residues.

The CDR3 sequence: CASRPSGGTGELFF. CDR3 coding DNA: TGTGCCAGCAGACCTTCCGGGGGGACCGGGGAGCTGTTTTTT. The chain recombines TRBV6-6 with TRBJ2-2; 7 positions agree with TRBD2. This CDR3 is built from 14 residues. Trimming cost V 6 bases and J 5 bases; bases outside gene matches: 6. CDR1 and CDR2 (germline): MNHNY, SVGAGI (reference sequence).

This rearrangement joins TRBV27 to TRBJ1-6; a weak D match, TRBD1 (6 bases). CDR3 length: 15 amino acids. Deletions cut 7 bases from V and 9 bases from J, with 19 bases between. In germline, CDR1 is MNHEY, CDR2 SMNVEV (reference sequence). In nucleotides, the CDR3 is TGTGCCAGCACCGGGTTCGTGGGGGGCGGTTCACCCCTCCACTTT. Encoded protein: CASTGFVGGGSPLHF.

CDR3 sequence reads: CASSISRSGANVLTF. As DNA, the CDR3 is TGTGCCAGTAGTATCAGCCGCTCTGGGGCCAACGTCCTGACTTTC. The chain joins TRBV19 to TRBJ2-6; D is uncertain. V was clipped by 3 bases and J by 0 bases, with 6 bases between them. This CDR3 comprises 15 residues. Germline CDR1 and CDR2: LNHDA and SQIVND (reference sequence).

The chain links TRBV11-2 to TRBJ1-3; D not certain. The V and J ends lost 1 base and 0 bases respectively, with 13 bases between them. Looked up from germline, CDR1 is SGHAT and CDR2 is FQNNGV. The CDR3 has 17 amino acids. The DNA for the CDR3 is TGTGCCAGCAGCTTAGTTGCAGGTTTTTCCTCTGGAAACACCATATATTTT. Translating gives CASSLVAGFSSGNTIYF.

This rearrangement joins TRBV5-1 to TRBJ2-5; 12 bases line up with TRBD2. The CDR3 has 15 amino acids. Germline V gene lookup returns CDR1 SGHRS and CDR2 YFSETQ. Trimming removed 0 bases from V and 3 bases from J; junction bases left unmatched: 0. CDR3 sequence: CASSLGLAGEETQYF. CDR3 DNA sequence: TGCGCCAGCAGCTTGGGACTAGCGGGGGAAGAGACCCAGTACTTC.

This rearrangement joins TRBV5-1 to TRBJ2-2, with D unresolved. CDR3 length equals 16 residues. Trimming pared 0 bases from V and 3 bases from J, leaving 12 bases between. Germline lookup yields CDR1 SGHRS and CDR2 YFSETQ. CDR3 residues: CASSLAERSDTGELFF. Here the CDR3 DNA reads TGCGCCAGCAGCTTGGCCGAAAGGTCGGACACCGGGGAGCTGTTTTTT.

This rearrangement joins TRBV6-2 or TRBV6-3 to TRBJ2-7; no reliable D call. This CDR3 is 14 amino acids long. Germline assignment: CDR1 MNHEY and CDR2 SVGEGT. With 4 bases removed from V and 0 bases from J, the gap between germline ends came to 10 bases. The CDR3 sequence is CASSWVPSSYEQYF. The CDR3 nucleotides are TGTGCCAGCAGTTGGGTACCGAGCTCCTACGAGCAGTACTTC.

The sample holds one count of this clone. The rearrangement links TRBV3-1 (or the pseudogene TRBV3-2) to TRBJ1-5, with D perhaps TRBD1 (5 bases). Trimming took off 4 bases at V and 3 bases at J, with 16 bases between the two ends. The germline V gene encodes CDR1 LGHDT and CDR2 YNNKEL (reference sequence). The CDR3 sequence is 16 residues long. The CDR3 DNA sequence: TGTGCCAGCAGCCGAGGGGATCCGGGGCTCAATCAGCCCCAGCATTTT. Protein sequence: CASSRGDPGLNQPQHF.

The V and J genes are TRBV4-1 and TRBJ1-4; D is possibly TRBD1 (6 bases). The CDR3 is 14 amino acids. V was shortened by 1 base and J by 4 bases, with 7 bases between the two germline ends. Germline V gives CDR1 MGHRA, CDR2 YSYEKL. In nucleotides, the CDR3 is TGCGCCAGCAGCCAAGGGACAGTTAATGAAAAACTGTTTTTT. Residues: CASSQGTVNEKLFF.

The chain combines TRBV5-1 with TRBJ2-2; TRBD1 is a possible D gene (6 bases). The germline CDR1 and CDR2 sequences are SGHRS and YFSETQ. V lost 7 bases and J lost 2, with 12 bases in between. The CDR3 sequence is 14 residues long. The CDR3 DNA follows: TGCGCCAGCGCCCTTGGGGGCAACACCGGGGAGCTGTTTTTT. As protein: CASALGGNTGELFF.

The V and J genes are TRBV4-1 and TRBJ1-5, with TRBD1 as a possible D gene (5 bases). The ends were cut back, 0 bases at V and 2 bases at J, with 8 bases in the middle. Germline V gene data show CDR1 as MGHRA and CDR2 as YSYEKL. The CDR3 covers 15 residues. The CDR3 bases are TGCGCCAGCAGCCAAGAGCAGGGACGCAATCAGCCCCAGCATTTT. This sequence encodes CASSQEQGRNQPQHF.

The chain carries TRBV7-9 and TRBJ2-2; TRBD1 aligns across 8 bases. Trimming took 5 bases from V and 4 from J; bases not matched to a gene: 6. Germline loops: CDR1 SEHNR, CDR2 FQNEAQ (reference sequence). CDR3 length: 15 residues. The CDR3 bases are TGTGCCAGCAGCCCATTCGGACAGGGCACCGGGGAGCTGTTTTTT. This gives the protein CASSPFGQGTGELFF.

The CDR3 DNA follows: TGTGCCAGCAGCTCCGGGACTAGCGGGAGCTTCTACAATGAGCAGTTCTTC. Its protein product is CASSSGTSGSFYNEQFF. The chain joins TRBV7-2 to TRBJ2-1; 14 bases are a match to TRBD2. The CDR3 sequence is 17 residues long. Unmatched junction bases numbered 5, after V lost 4 bases and J lost 3 bases. Germline V gene sequence: CDR1 SGHTA, CDR2 FQGNSA.

This clone was counted a single time. J is TRBJ2-1 and V is TRBV28, with TRBD2 matching over 7 bases. The CDR3 covers 12 residues. Germline CDR1 and CDR2: MDHEN and SYDVKM. V shed 5 bases, J shed 10 bases, and the junction held 5 bases outside the gene matches. CDR3 residues: CASSRRGREQFF. CDR3 nucleotides: TGTGCCAGCAGTCGGCGGGGGAGGGAGCAGTTCTTC.

The chain uses TRBV18 and TRBJ1-2; 9 bases map to TRBD1. This CDR3 is built from 15 residues. Germline CDR1 reads KGHSH; CDR2 reads LQKENI. V lost 3 bases, J lost 2 bases, and 4 bases stayed unmatched. The CDR3 loop is CASSPDRGENYGYTF. CDR3 nucleotides: TGTGCCAGCTCACCGGACAGGGGCGAGAACTATGGCTACACCTTC.

This clone was observed once. In nucleotides, the CDR3 is TGTGCCAGCAGCTCGGGACAGGGGTCGGTTGAGACCCAGTACTTC. Its protein product is CASSSGQGSVETQYF. The rearrangement uses TRBV5-6 and TRBJ2-5; TRBD1 aligns across 10 bases. The trim removed 3 bases at V and 5 bases at J, leaving 7 bases unmatched. This CDR3 contains 15 residues. Germline CDR1 is SGHDT and CDR2 is YYEEEE.

The rearrangement links TRBV9 to TRBJ1-1; a weak D match, TRBD1 (5 bases). Germline CDR1 is SGDLS and CDR2 is YYNGEE. V lost 4 bases to trimming and J lost 1 base, with 11 bases between them. The CDR3 consists of 14 residues. CDR3 nucleotide sequence: TGTGCCAGCAGCCCTTTGACAGCGAACACTGAAGCTTTCTTT. This translates into CASSPLTANTEAFF.